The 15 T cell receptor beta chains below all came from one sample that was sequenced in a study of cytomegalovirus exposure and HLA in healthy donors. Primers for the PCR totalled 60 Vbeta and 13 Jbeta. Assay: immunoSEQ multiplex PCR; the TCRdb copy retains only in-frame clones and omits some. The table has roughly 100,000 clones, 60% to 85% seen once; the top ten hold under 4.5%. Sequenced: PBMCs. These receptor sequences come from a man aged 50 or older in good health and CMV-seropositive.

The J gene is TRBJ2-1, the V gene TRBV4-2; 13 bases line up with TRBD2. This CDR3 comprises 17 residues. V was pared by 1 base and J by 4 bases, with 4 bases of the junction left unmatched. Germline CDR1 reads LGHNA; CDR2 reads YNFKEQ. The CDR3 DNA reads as TGTGCCAGCAGCCAAGGGACTAGCGGGAGCGCTTACAATGAGCAGTTCTTC. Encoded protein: CASSQGTSGSAYNEQFF.

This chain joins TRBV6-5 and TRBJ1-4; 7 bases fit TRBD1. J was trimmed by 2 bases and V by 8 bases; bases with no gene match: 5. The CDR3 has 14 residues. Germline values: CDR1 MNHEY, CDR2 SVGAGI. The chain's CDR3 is CASGPGQTNEKLFF. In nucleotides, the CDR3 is TGTGCCAGCGGCCCGGGACAGACTAATGAAAAACTGTTTTTT.

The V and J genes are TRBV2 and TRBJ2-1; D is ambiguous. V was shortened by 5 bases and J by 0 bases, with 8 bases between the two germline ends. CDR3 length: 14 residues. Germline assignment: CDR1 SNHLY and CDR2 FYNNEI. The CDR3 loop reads CASSKQTSYNEQFF. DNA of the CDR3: TGTGCCAGCAGTAAACAGACCTCCTACAATGAGCAGTTCTTC.

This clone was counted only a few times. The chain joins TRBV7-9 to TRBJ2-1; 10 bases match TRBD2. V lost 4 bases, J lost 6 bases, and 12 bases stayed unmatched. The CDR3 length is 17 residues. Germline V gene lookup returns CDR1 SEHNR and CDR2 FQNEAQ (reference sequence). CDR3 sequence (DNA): TGTGCCAGCAGCTCCCACGGGCTAGCGGGAGAAGGCAATGAGCAGTTCTTC. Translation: CASSSHGLAGEGNEQFF.

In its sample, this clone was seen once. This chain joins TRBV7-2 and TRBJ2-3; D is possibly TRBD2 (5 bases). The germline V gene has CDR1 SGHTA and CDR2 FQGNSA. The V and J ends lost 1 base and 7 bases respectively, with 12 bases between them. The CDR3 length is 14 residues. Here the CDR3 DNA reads TGTGCCAGCAGCTTAGACTACGGGGTAAATACGCAGTATTTT. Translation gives CASSLDYGVNTQYF.

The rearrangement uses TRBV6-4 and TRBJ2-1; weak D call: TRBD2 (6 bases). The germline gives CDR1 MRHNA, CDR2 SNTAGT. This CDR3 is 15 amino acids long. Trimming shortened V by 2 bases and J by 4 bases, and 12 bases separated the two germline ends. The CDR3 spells CASSDGTAEYNEQFF. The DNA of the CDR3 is TGTGCCAGCAGTGACGGGACTGCCGAGTACAATGAGCAGTTCTTC.

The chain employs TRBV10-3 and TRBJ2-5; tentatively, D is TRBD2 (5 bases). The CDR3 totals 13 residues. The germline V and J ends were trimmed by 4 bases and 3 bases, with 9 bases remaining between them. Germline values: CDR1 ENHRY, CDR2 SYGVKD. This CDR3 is CAISARGEETQYF. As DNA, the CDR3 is TGTGCCATCAGTGCCCGGGGAGAAGAGACCCAGTACTTC.

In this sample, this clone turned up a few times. The CDR3 coding sequence is TGTGCCAGCAGTTTTTACGGAGGCGAGCAGTACTTC. Its protein product is CASSFYGGEQYF. The V call is TRBV27, the J call TRBJ2-7; TRBD2 might be the D (5 bases). V was trimmed by 3 bases and J by 6 bases, leaving 9 bases between them. Germline assignment: CDR1 MNHEY and CDR2 SMNVEV (reference sequence). The CDR3 contains 12 residues.

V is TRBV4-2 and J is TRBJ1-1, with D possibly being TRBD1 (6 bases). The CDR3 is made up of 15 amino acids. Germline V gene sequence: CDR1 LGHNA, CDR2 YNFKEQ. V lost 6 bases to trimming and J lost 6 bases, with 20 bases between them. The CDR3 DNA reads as TGTGCCAGCAGTCGCGAACAGGGCGGCGGACCTGAAGCTTTCTTT. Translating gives CASSREQGGGPEAFF.

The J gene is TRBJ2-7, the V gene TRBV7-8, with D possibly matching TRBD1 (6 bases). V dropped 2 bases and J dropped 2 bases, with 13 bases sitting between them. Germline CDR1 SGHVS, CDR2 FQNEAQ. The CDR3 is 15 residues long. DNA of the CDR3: TGTGCCAGCAGCTTAAGGGGACAAAAAACCTACGAGCAGTACTTC. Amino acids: CASSLRGQKTYEQYF. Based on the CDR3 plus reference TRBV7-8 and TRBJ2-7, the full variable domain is GAGVSQSPRYKVAKRGQDVALRCDPISGHVSLFWYQQALGQGPEFLTYFQNEAQLDKSGLPSDRFFAERPEGSVSTLKIQRTQQEDSAVYLCASSLRGQKTYEQYFGPGTRLTVT.

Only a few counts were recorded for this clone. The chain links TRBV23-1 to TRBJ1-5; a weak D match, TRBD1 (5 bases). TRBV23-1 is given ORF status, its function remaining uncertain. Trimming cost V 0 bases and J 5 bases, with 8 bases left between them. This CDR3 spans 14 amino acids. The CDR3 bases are TGCGCCAGCAGTCAATCAGGGGAGGATCAGCCCCAGCATTTT. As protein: CASSQSGEDQPQHF.

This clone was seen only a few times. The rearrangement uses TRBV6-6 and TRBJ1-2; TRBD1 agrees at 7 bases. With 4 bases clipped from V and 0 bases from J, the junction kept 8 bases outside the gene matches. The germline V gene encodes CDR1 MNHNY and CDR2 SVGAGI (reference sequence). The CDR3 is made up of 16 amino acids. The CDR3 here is CASSSVSQGANYGYTF. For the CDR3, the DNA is TGTGCCAGCAGTTCCGTTTCGCAGGGGGCTAACTATGGCTACACCTTC.

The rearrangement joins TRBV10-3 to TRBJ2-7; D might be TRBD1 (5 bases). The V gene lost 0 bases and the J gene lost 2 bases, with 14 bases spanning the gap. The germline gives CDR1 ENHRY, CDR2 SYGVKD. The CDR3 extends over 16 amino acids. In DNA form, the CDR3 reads TGTGCCATCAGTGAGTCGAAAAAGGCAGGGACCTACGAGCAGTACTTC. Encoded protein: CAISESKKAGTYEQYF.

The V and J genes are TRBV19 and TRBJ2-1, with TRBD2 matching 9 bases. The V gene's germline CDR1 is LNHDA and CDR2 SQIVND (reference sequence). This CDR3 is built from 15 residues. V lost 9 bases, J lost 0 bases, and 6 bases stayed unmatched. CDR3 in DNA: TGTGCCAGCCAAATTAGCGGGAGCTCCTACAATGAGCAGTTCTTC. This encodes CASQISGSSYNEQFF.

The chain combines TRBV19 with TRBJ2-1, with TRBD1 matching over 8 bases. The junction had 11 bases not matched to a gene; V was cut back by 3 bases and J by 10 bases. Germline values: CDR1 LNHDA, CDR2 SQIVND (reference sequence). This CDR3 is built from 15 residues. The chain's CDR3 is CASSIPDRGEREQFF. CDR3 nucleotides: TGTGCCAGTAGTATCCCTGACAGGGGTGAGCGGGAGCAGTTCTTC.